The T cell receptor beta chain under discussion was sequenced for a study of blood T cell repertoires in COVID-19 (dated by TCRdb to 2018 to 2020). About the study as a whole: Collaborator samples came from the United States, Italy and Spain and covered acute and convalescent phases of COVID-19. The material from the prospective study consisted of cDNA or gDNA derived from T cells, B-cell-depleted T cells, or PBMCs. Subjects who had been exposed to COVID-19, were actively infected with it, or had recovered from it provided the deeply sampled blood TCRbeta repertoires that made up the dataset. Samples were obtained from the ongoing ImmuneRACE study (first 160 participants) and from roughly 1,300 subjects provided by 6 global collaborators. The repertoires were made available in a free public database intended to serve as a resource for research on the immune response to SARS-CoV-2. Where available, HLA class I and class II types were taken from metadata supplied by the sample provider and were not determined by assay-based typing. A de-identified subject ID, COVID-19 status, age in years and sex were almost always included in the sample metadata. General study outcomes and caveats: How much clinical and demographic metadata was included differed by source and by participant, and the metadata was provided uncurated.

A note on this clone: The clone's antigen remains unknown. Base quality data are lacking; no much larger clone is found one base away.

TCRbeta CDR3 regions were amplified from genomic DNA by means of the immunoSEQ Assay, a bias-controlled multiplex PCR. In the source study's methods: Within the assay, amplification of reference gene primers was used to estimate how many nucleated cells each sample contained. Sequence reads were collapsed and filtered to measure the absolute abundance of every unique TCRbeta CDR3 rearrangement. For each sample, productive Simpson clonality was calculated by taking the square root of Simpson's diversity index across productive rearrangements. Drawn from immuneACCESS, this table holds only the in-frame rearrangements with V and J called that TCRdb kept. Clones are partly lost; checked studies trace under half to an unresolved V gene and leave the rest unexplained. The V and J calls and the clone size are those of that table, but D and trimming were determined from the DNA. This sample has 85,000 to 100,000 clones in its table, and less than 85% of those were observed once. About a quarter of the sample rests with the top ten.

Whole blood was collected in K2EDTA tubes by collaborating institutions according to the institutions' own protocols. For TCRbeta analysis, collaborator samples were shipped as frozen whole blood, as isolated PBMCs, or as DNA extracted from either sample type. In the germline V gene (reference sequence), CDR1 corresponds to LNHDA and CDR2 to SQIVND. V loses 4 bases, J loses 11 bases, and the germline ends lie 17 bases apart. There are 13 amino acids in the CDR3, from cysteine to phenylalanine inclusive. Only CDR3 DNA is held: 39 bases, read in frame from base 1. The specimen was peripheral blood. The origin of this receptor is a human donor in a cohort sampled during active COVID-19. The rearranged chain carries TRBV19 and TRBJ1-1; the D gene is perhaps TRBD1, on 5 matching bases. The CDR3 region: CASSKDPQGRAFF. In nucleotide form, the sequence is TGTGCCAGTAGTAAAGACCCGCAGGGTCGGGCTTTCTTT.